This T cell receptor beta chain comes out of a study of blood T cell repertoires in COVID-19. Turning to the study itself: Donors in the United States, Italy and Spain gave samples during acute or convalescent COVID-19. From T cells, B-cell-depleted T cells, or PBMCs came the material, which was cDNA or gDNA.

This CDR3 has 13 amino acids. Trimming took off 6 bases at V and 4 bases at J, with 11 bases between the two ends. Germline V gene data show CDR1 as SGHDT and CDR2 as YYEEEE. Authors' analysis steps: It was from reference gene primer amplification that nucleated cell counts were estimated. TCRdb's copy holds only in-frame clones and misses some; the assay was immunoSEQ multiplex PCR. V and J calls and clone size are given by that table; D and trimming were obtained from the DNA. The sample records 100,000 to 150,000 clones, 70% to 85% being singletons. The chain joins TRBV5-6 to TRBJ1-3; D is unresolved. This receptor was identified in a woman over 75 with acute or convalescent COVID-19. The sample consisted of peripheral blood. CDR3 nucleotides: TGTGCCAGCAACCGCGTCGGGGGAAACACCATATATTTT. Protein sequence: CASNRVGGNTIYF.